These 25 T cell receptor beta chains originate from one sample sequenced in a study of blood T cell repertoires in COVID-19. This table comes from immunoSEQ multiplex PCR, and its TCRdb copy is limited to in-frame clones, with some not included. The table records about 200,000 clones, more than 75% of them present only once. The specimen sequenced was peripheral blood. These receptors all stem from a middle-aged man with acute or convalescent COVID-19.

The CDR3 bases are TGTGCCAGCAGCCCGGCAGGGGACCTGATCTATAATTCACCCCTCCACTTT. Translation: CASSPAGDLIYNSPLHF. V usage is TRBV9 and J usage is TRBJ1-6; D might be TRBD1 (6 bases). Germline CDR1 SGDLS, CDR2 YYNGEE. The CDR3 has 17 amino acids. Trimming shortened V by 4 bases and J by 3 bases, and 17 bases separated the two germline ends.

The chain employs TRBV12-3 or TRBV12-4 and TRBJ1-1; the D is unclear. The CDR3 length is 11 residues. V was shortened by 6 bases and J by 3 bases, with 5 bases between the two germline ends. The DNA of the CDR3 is TGTGCCAGCAGCTACCACACTGAAGCTTTCTTT. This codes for CASSYHTEAFF.

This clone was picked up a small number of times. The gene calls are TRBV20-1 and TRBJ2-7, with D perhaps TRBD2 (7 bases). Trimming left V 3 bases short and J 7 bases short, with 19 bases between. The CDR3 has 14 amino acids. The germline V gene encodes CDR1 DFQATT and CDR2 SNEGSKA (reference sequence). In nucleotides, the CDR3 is TGCAGTGCTAGTAGGCGGGGGCTCTCCGAGGAGCAGTACTTC. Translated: CSASRRGLSEEQYF.

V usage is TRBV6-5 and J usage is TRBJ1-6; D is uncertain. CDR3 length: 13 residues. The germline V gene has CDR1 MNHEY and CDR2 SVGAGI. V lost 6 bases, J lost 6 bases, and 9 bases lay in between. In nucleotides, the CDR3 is TGTGCCAGCAGGAGGGATCCTAATTCACCCCTCCACTTT. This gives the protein CASRRDPNSPLHF.

CDR3 in amino acids: CAISEEQWDAGSPLHF. CDR3 sequence (DNA): TGTGCCATCAGTGAGGAGCAGTGGGATGCGGGGTCACCCCTCCACTTT. This chain connects TRBV10-3 to TRBJ1-6; no reliable D call. Germline-derived CDR1 and CDR2 are ENHRY and SYGVKD. The CDR3 runs 16 residues. V was cut by 2 bases and J by 10 bases, with 18 bases left in between.

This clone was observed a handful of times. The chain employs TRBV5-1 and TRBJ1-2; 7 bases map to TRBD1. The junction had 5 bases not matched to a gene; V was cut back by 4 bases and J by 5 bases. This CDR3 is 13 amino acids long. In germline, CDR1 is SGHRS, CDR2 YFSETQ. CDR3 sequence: CASSTGQEYGYTF. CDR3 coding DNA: TGCGCCAGCAGCACAGGACAGGAGTATGGCTACACCTTC.

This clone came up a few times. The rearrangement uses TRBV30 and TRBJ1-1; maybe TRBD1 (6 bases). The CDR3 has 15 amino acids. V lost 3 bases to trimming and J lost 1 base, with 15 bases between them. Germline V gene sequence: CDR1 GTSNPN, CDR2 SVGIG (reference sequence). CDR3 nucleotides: TGTGCCTGGAGGATGTCCGGACAGTCGAACACTGAAGCTTTCTTT. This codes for CAWRMSGQSNTEAFF.

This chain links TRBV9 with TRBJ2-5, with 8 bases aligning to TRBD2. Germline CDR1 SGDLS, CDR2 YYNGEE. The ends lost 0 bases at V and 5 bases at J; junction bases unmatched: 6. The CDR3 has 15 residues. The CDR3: CASSVGGLGRETQYF. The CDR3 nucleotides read TGTGCCAGCAGCGTAGGGGGACTAGGGAGGGAGACCCAGTACTTC.

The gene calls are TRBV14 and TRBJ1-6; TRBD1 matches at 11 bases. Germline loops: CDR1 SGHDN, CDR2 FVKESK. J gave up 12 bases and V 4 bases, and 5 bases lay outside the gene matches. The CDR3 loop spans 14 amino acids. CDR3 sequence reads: CASSRTGGGLPLHF. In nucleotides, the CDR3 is TGTGCCAGCAGCCGGACAGGGGGCGGGCTACCCCTCCACTTT.

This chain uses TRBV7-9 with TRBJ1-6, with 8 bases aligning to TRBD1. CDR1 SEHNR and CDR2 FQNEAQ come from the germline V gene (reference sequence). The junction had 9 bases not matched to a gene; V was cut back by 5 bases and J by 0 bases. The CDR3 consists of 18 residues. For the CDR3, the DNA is TGTGCCAGCAGCCATGGACAGGGTCAAGGCTCCTATAATTCACCCCTCCACTTT. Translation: CASSHGQGQGSYNSPLHF.

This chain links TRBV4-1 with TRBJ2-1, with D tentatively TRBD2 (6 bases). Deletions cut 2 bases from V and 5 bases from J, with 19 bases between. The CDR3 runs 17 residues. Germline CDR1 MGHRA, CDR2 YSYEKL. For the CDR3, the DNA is TGCGCCAGCAGCCAACAGACTCGGGCGGGGACCCACAATGAGCAGTTCTTC. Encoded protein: CASSQQTRAGTHNEQFF.

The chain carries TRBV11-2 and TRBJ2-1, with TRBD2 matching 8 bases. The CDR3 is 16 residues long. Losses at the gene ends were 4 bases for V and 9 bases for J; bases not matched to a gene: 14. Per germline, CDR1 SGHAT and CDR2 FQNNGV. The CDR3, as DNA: TGTGCCAGCAGCTACGAGGGCGATAGCGGGGCTGGTGAGCAGTTCTTC. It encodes CASSYEGDSGAGEQFF. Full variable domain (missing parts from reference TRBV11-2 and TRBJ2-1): EAGVAQSPRYKIIEKRQSVAFWCNPISGHATLYWYQQILGQGPKLLIQFQNNGVVDDSQLPKDRFSAERLKGVDSTLKIQPAKLEDSAVYLCASSYEGDSGAGEQFFGPGTRLTVL.

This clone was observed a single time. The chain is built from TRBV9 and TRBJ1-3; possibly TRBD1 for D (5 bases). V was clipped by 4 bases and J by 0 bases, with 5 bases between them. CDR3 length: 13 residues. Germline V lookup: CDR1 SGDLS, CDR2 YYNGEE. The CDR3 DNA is TGTGCCAGCAGCAGGGGCTCTGGAAACACCATATATTTT. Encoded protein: CASSRGSGNTIYF.

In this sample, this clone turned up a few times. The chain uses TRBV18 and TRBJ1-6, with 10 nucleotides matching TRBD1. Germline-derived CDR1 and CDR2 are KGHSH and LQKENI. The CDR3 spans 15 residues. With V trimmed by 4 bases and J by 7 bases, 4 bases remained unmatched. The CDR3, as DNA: TGTGCCAGCTCACGTGGACAGGGGGGGAATTCACCCCTCCACTTT. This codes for CASSRGQGGNSPLHF.

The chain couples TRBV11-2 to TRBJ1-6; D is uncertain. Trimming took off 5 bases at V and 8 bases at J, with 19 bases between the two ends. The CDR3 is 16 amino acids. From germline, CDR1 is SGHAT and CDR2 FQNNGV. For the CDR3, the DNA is TGTGCCAGCAGCCCCCTCGCGGGCAGGTTGCATTCACCCCTCCACTTT. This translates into CASSPLAGRLHSPLHF.

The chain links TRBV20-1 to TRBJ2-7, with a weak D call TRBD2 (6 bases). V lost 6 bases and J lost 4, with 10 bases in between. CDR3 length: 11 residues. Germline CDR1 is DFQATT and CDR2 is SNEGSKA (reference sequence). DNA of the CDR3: TGCAGTGCCCCACTAGCTTACGAGCAGTACTTC. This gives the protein CSAPLAYEQYF.

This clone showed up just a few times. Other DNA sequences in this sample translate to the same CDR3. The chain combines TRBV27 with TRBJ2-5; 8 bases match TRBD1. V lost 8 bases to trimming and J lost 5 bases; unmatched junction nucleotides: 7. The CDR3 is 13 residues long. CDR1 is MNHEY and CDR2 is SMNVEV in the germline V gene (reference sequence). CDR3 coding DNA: TGTGCCAGCTCCCCCAGGGGGCGGGAGACCCAGTACTTC. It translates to CASSPRGRETQYF.

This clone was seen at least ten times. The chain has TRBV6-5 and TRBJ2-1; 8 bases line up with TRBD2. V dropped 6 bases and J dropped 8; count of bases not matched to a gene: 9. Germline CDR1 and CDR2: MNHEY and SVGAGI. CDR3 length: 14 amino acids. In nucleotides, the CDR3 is TGTGCCAGCAGCGGCGGGGGGCCGAGGGATGAGCAGTTCTTC. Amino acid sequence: CASSGGGPRDEQFF.

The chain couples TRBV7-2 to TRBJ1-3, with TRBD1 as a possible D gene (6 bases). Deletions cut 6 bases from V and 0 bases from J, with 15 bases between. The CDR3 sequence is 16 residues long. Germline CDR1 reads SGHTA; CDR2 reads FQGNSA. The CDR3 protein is CASRPRGLNSGNTIYF. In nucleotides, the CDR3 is TGTGCCAGCAGGCCCAGGGGATTAAACTCTGGAAACACCATATATTTT.

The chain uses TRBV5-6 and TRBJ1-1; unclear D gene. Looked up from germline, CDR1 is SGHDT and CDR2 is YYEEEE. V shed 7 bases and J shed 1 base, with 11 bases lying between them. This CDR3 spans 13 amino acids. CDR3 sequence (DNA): TGTGCCAGCGGATCGTCAGGGAACACTGAAGCTTTCTTT. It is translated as CASGSSGNTEAFF.

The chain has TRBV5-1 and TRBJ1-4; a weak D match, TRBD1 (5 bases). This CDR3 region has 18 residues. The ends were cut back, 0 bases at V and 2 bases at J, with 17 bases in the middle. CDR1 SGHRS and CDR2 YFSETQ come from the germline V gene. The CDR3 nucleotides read TGCGCCAGCAGCTTGGGACAAACCCCAGGGTCGACTAATGAAAAACTGTTTTTT. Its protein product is CASSLGQTPGSTNEKLFF.

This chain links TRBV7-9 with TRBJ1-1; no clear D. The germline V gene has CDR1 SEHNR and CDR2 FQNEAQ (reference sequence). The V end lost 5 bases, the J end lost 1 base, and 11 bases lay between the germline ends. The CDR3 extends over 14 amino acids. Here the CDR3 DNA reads TGTGCCAGCAGCAATATACCGGGGAACACTGAAGCTTTCTTT. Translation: CASSNIPGNTEAFF.

The CDR3 DNA reads as TGCGCCAGCAGCTTGGAAGCGGGACCTATCGCCGGGGAGCTGTTTTTT. Translated: CASSLEAGPIAGELFF. V usage is TRBV5-1 and J usage is TRBJ2-2; 7 bases align to TRBD2. The junction had 8 bases not matched to a gene; V was cut back by 0 bases and J by 6 bases. Germline V lookup: CDR1 SGHRS, CDR2 YFSETQ. The CDR3 loop spans 16 amino acids.

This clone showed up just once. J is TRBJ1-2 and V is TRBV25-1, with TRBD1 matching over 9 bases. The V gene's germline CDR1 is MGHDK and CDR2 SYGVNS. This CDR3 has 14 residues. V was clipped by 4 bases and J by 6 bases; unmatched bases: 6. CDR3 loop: CASSARDRVNGYTF. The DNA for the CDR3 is TGTGCCAGCAGTGCCCGGGACAGGGTAAATGGCTACACCTTC.

CDR3: CASSLRGGLYNEQFF. In DNA, the CDR3 is TGTGCCAGCAGCTTGCGGGGGGGCCTCTACAATGAGCAGTTCTTC. This sequence joins TRBV5-8 and TRBJ2-1; 8 nucleotides agree with TRBD2. The CDR3 has 15 residues. After removal of 1 base from V and 3 bases from J, the junction contained 3 bases not matched to a gene. CDR1 and CDR2 (germline): SGHTS, YDEGEE.